The rows below give T cell receptor beta chains drawn from one sample of a study of graft-versus-host responses after intestinal transplantation. Profiling relied on immunoSEQ multiplex PCR, and the TCRdb table lists in-frame clones only, not all of them. Among fewer than 90,000 clones, about 95% were seen once, and the ten largest hold over 0.15%. The antigens these receptors bind are not known. The sample in question was unstimulated CD4+ T cells sorted from spleen or lymph node cells, obtained before transplant. The receptors were gathered from a human donor who was the organ donor for an intestinal transplant. Both conserved end residues are part of each CDR3. Each record gives: clone size, CDR3 length, V gene, D gene, J gene, CDR3 DNA, CDR3 protein. The D gene is left open where the match is weak. Clone size is stated in some rows and not others, as once, few, many or a class when expanded.

clone_size: -; cdr3_length: 15; v_call: TRBV18; d_call: -; j_call: TRBJ2-7; cdr3_nt: TGTGCCAGCTCACCCGACAAGAGAAGCTCCTACGAGCAGTACTTC; cdr3_aa: CASSPDKRSSYEQYF
clone_size: -; cdr3_length: 13; v_call: TRBV28; d_call: -; j_call: TRBJ1-1; cdr3_nt: TGTGCCAGCAGTCATGATATGAACACTGAAGCTTTCTTT; cdr3_aa: CASSHDMNTEAFF
clone_size: once; cdr3_length: 16; v_call: TRBV28; d_call: TRBD1; j_call: TRBJ1-1; cdr3_nt: TGTGCCAGCAGTGTGGGGACAGGGGGCAGGTACACTGAAGCTTTCTTT; cdr3_aa: CASSVGTGGRYTEAFF
clone_size: -; cdr3_length: 13; v_call: TRBV6-5; d_call: -; j_call: TRBJ1-1; cdr3_nt: TGTGCCAGCAGTCTAGGACAGAACACTGAAGCTTTCTTT; cdr3_aa: CASSLGQNTEAFF
clone_size: -; cdr3_length: 14; v_call: TRBV5-4; d_call: -; j_call: TRBJ1-1; cdr3_nt: TGTGCCAGCAGCTTGAGTACAGGGTTGACTGAAGCTTTCTTT; cdr3_aa: CASSLSTGLTEAFF
clone_size: -; cdr3_length: 14; v_call: TRBV9; d_call: TRBD1; j_call: TRBJ1-1; cdr3_nt: TGTGCCAGCAGCGTAGCTCAGGGGGTGACTGAAGCTTTCTTT; cdr3_aa: CASSVAQGVTEAFF
clone_size: once; cdr3_length: 15; v_call: TRBV6-1; d_call: TRBD2; j_call: TRBJ2-2; cdr3_nt: TGTGCCAGCGTCAGCGGGGGGGCTGGAACCGGGGAGCTGTTTTTT; cdr3_aa: CASVSGGAGTGELFF
clone_size: -; cdr3_length: 13; v_call: TRBV30; d_call: TRBD1; j_call: TRBJ1-5; cdr3_nt: TGTGCCTGCAAAGACAGGGAATGGCAGCCCCAGCATTTT; cdr3_aa: CACKDREWQPQHF
clone_size: -; cdr3_length: 16; v_call: TRBV5-5; d_call: -; j_call: TRBJ1-3; cdr3_nt: TGTGCCAGCAGCTTGTCCCAGGGGACCTCTGGAAACACCATATATTTT; cdr3_aa: CASSLSQGTSGNTIYF
clone_size: -; cdr3_length: 12; v_call: TRBV30; d_call: TRBD1; j_call: TRBJ2-7; cdr3_nt: TGTGCCTGGAGTTCATCAGGGGGCGAGCAGTACTTC; cdr3_aa: CAWSSSGGEQYF
clone_size: -; cdr3_length: 12; v_call: TRBV7-2; d_call: -; j_call: TRBJ1-1; cdr3_nt: TGTGCCAGCAGCCGCCGGACGGGTGAAGCTTTCTTT; cdr3_aa: CASSRRTGEAFF
clone_size: -; cdr3_length: 11; v_call: TRBV6-5; d_call: TRBD1; j_call: TRBJ1-1; cdr3_nt: TGTGCCAGCAGTTTGGGACAGGGGTCTTTCTTT; cdr3_aa: CASSLGQGSFF
clone_size: -; cdr3_length: 15; v_call: TRBV4-1; d_call: -; j_call: TRBJ2-3; cdr3_nt: TGCGCCAGCAGCCAAGATATACGGGGCACAGATACGCAGTATTTT; cdr3_aa: CASSQDIRGTDTQYF
clone_size: -; cdr3_length: 16; v_call: TRBV4-2; d_call: -; j_call: TRBJ1-1; cdr3_nt: TGTGCCAGCAGCCACATAGGAGTGAACGGGGACACTGAAGCTTTCTTT; cdr3_aa: CASSHIGVNGDTEAFF
clone_size: -; cdr3_length: 13; v_call: TRBV18; d_call: -; j_call: TRBJ1-5; cdr3_nt: TGTGCCAGCTCACTTGACACGAATCAGCCCCAGCATTTT; cdr3_aa: CASSLDTNQPQHF
clone_size: -; cdr3_length: 16; v_call: TRBV5-1; d_call: -; j_call: TRBJ2-6; cdr3_nt: TGCGCCAGCAGCTCGATACAGGGATCTGGGGCCAACGTCCTGACTTTC; cdr3_aa: CASSSIQGSGANVLTF
clone_size: -; cdr3_length: 15; v_call: TRBV5-4; d_call: TRBD2; j_call: TRBJ2-3; cdr3_nt: TGTGCCAGCGCCCCTCCTAGCGGAAGCACAGATACGCAGTATTTT; cdr3_aa: CASAPPSGSTDTQYF
clone_size: -; cdr3_length: 15; v_call: TRBV5-6; d_call: -; j_call: TRBJ2-6; cdr3_nt: TGTGCCAGCAGCCTCAGGGATTCTGGGGCCAACGTCCTGACTTTC; cdr3_aa: CASSLRDSGANVLTF
clone_size: -; cdr3_length: 15; v_call: TRBV28; d_call: -; j_call: TRBJ2-7; cdr3_nt: TGTGCCAGCAGTGCACATGACAGTACCTCCTACGAGCAGTACTTC; cdr3_aa: CASSAHDSTSYEQYF
clone_size: -; cdr3_length: 11; v_call: TRBV30; d_call: -; j_call: TRBJ1-2; cdr3_nt: TGTGCCTGGAGTGGGGCCGCTGGCTACACCTTC; cdr3_aa: CAWSGAAGYTF
clone_size: once; cdr3_length: 15; v_call: TRBV30; d_call: -; j_call: TRBJ1-1; cdr3_nt: TGTGCCTGGAGTGTCCCCAGGGTGAAGAACACTGAAGCTTTCTTT; cdr3_aa: CAWSVPRVKNTEAFF
clone_size: -; cdr3_length: 17; v_call: TRBV7-2; d_call: TRBD1; j_call: TRBJ2-4; cdr3_nt: TGTGCCAGCAGCTCCCATGCGGGACAGGGGGGATGGGTCATTCAGTACTTC; cdr3_aa: CASSSHAGQGGWVIQYF
clone_size: -; cdr3_length: 15; v_call: TRBV19; d_call: TRBD1; j_call: TRBJ1-6; cdr3_nt: TGTGCCAGTAGTCGGATTGGGACAGTCTCCTCACCCCTCCACTTT; cdr3_aa: CASSRIGTVSSPLHF
clone_size: once; cdr3_length: 14; v_call: TRBV30; d_call: TRBD2; j_call: TRBJ2-3; cdr3_nt: TGTGCCTGGAGTCAAGCGGGGGGGACAGATACGCAGTATTTT; cdr3_aa: CAWSQAGGTDTQYF
clone_size: -; cdr3_length: 16; v_call: TRBV28; d_call: -; j_call: TRBJ1-4; cdr3_nt: TGTGCCAGCAGCCGGATGGGCCCTAATAGAAATGAAAAACTGTTTTTT; cdr3_aa: CASSRMGPNRNEKLFF
clone_size: -; cdr3_length: 15; v_call: TRBV6-6; d_call: TRBD2; j_call: TRBJ2-3; cdr3_nt: TGTGCCAGCAGTTTGGGTAGCGGGGGAACCTATACGCAGTATTTT; cdr3_aa: CASSLGSGGTYTQYF
clone_size: -; cdr3_length: 14; v_call: TRBV5-1; d_call: TRBD1; j_call: TRBJ1-2; cdr3_nt: TGCGCCAGCAGCTGGAGAGGACAGGAAATGCACTACACCTTC; cdr3_aa: CASSWRGQEMHYTF
clone_size: -; cdr3_length: 11; v_call: TRBV29-1; d_call: TRBD2; j_call: TRBJ2-5; cdr3_nt: TGCAGCTTCGGGGGGCAAGAGACCCAGTACTTC; cdr3_aa: CSFGGQETQYF
clone_size: once; cdr3_length: 11; v_call: TRBV6-1; d_call: TRBD2; j_call: TRBJ2-7; cdr3_nt: TGTGCCCCCTTAGGGACTAACGAGCAGTACTTC; cdr3_aa: CAPLGTNEQYF
clone_size: once; cdr3_length: 16; v_call: TRBV5-1; d_call: -; j_call: TRBJ1-3; cdr3_nt: TGCGCCAGCAGCTCGGCTCCTAGAGGCCCTGGAAACACCATATATTTT; cdr3_aa: CASSSAPRGPGNTIYF
clone_size: -; cdr3_length: 14; v_call: TRBV9; d_call: -; j_call: TRBJ1-4; cdr3_nt: TGTGCCAGCAGCGTAACCCTACAGGGTGAAAAACTGTTTTTT; cdr3_aa: CASSVTLQGEKLFF
clone_size: few; cdr3_length: 14; v_call: TRBV6-5; d_call: -; j_call: TRBJ2-7; cdr3_nt: TGTGCCAGCTTTCTAGGGGGTAGTTCCTACGAGCAGTACTTC; cdr3_aa: CASFLGGSSYEQYF
clone_size: -; cdr3_length: 17; v_call: TRBV21-1; d_call: -; j_call: TRBJ2-4; cdr3_nt: TGTGCCAGCAGCGAGGGGGCGGGGCCAAACCAGGAAAACATTCAGTACTTC; cdr3_aa: CASSEGAGPNQENIQYF
clone_size: -; cdr3_length: 15; v_call: TRBV7-3; d_call: -; j_call: TRBJ1-2; cdr3_nt: TGTGCCAGCAGCTTAATGAGTGGACTGGGGTACGGCTACACCTTC; cdr3_aa: CASSLMSGLGYGYTF
clone_size: -; cdr3_length: 17; v_call: TRBV5-1; d_call: -; j_call: TRBJ2-7; cdr3_nt: TGCGCCAGCAGCCGGACTACAAATACAGATTTTCCCTACGAGCAGTACTTC; cdr3_aa: CASSRTTNTDFPYEQYF
clone_size: -; cdr3_length: 14; v_call: TRBV5-6; d_call: -; j_call: TRBJ1-2; cdr3_nt: TGTGCCAGCAGACTGGGTACGGCAGTCTATGGCTACACCTTC; cdr3_aa: CASRLGTAVYGYTF
clone_size: -; cdr3_length: 11; v_call: TRBV20-1; d_call: -; j_call: TRBJ2-1; cdr3_nt: TGCAGTGCTAGAGGTACGATTAGGCAGTTCTTC; cdr3_aa: CSARGTIRQFF
clone_size: -; cdr3_length: 16; v_call: TRBV21-1; d_call: -; j_call: TRBJ2-6; cdr3_nt: TGTGCCAGCGTAAGGGGGTCGGCTCCTGGGGCCAACGTCCTGACTTTC; cdr3_aa: CASVRGSAPGANVLTF
clone_size: -; cdr3_length: 14; v_call: TRBV30; d_call: -; j_call: TRBJ2-4; cdr3_nt: TGTGCCTGGAATCAACAGGAGTACAAAAACATTCAGTACTTC; cdr3_aa: CAWNQQEYKNIQYF
clone_size: once; cdr3_length: 14; v_call: TRBV5-8; d_call: -; j_call: TRBJ1-1; cdr3_nt: TGTGCCAGCCAACTAGGTACAGGGAACACTGAAGCTTTCTTT; cdr3_aa: CASQLGTGNTEAFF
clone_size: -; cdr3_length: 15; v_call: TRBV6-4; d_call: TRBD1; j_call: TRBJ1-1; cdr3_nt: TGTGCCAGCAGTCTAACAGGGGTGGGGAACACTGAAGCTTTCTTT; cdr3_aa: CASSLTGVGNTEAFF
clone_size: -; cdr3_length: 12; v_call: TRBV28; d_call: TRBD1; j_call: TRBJ1-2; cdr3_nt: TGTGCCAGAAGGGGACAGGGGCTGTCCTACACCTTC; cdr3_aa: CARRGQGLSYTF
clone_size: -; cdr3_length: 18; v_call: TRBV7-9; d_call: -; j_call: TRBJ2-6; cdr3_nt: TGTGCCAGCAGTTGGGACTTATATTCTCCATCTGGGGCCAACGTCCTGACTTTC; cdr3_aa: CASSWDLYSPSGANVLTF
clone_size: -; cdr3_length: 12; v_call: TRBV19; d_call: -; j_call: TRBJ2-2; cdr3_nt: TGTGCCAGTAGTATTTCCACCGGGGAGCTGTTTTTT; cdr3_aa: CASSISTGELFF
clone_size: once; cdr3_length: 16; v_call: TRBV30; d_call: -; j_call: TRBJ2-2; cdr3_nt: TGTGCCTGGACGGCAGAGTATGGGGGCAACACCGGGGAGCTGTTTTTT; cdr3_aa: CAWTAEYGGNTGELFF
clone_size: few; cdr3_length: 16; v_call: TRBV4-2; d_call: TRBD1; j_call: TRBJ1-5; cdr3_nt: TGTGCCAGCAGCCGCCGACAGGGCTTGGGCAATCAGCCCCAGCATTTT; cdr3_aa: CASSRRQGLGNQPQHF
clone_size: -; cdr3_length: 15; v_call: TRBV7-2; d_call: -; j_call: TRBJ1-1; cdr3_nt: TGTGCCAGCAGCTTAGAAACCGCTTTGAACACTGAAGCTTTCTTT; cdr3_aa: CASSLETALNTEAFF
clone_size: -; cdr3_length: 13; v_call: TRBV6-1; d_call: -; j_call: TRBJ1-1; cdr3_nt: TGTGCCAGCACTAAAGAGCTGGCCCTTGAAGCTTTCTTT; cdr3_aa: CASTKELALEAFF
clone_size: -; cdr3_length: 11; v_call: TRBV30; d_call: -; j_call: TRBJ2-5; cdr3_nt: TGTGCCTGGAGTTCCGGAGAGACCCAGTACTTC; cdr3_aa: CAWSSGETQYF
clone_size: -; cdr3_length: 16; v_call: TRBV5-4; d_call: -; j_call: TRBJ2-3; cdr3_nt: TGTGCCAGCAGCTTAGTTGCGGGTGGGCTTGTAGATACGCAGTATTTT; cdr3_aa: CASSLVAGGLVDTQYF
clone_size: -; cdr3_length: 15; v_call: TRBV28; d_call: TRBD1; j_call: TRBJ1-1; cdr3_nt: TGTGCCAGCAGTACCACCGGGACAGGGGGCACTGAAGCTTTCTTT; cdr3_aa: CASSTTGTGGTEAFF
clone_size: -; cdr3_length: 17; v_call: TRBV7-2; d_call: TRBD2; j_call: TRBJ2-3; cdr3_nt: TGTGCCAGCAGCTTAATAGCTAGCGGGGGGGGCACAGATACGCAGTATTTT; cdr3_aa: CASSLIASGGGTDTQYF
clone_size: -; cdr3_length: 16; v_call: TRBV4-1; d_call: TRBD1; j_call: TRBJ2-7; cdr3_nt: TGCGCCAGCAGCCGGGACGCCGGGACAGAAACCTACGAGCAGTACTTC; cdr3_aa: CASSRDAGTETYEQYF
clone_size: -; cdr3_length: 16; v_call: TRBV5-6; d_call: TRBD2; j_call: TRBJ2-2; cdr3_nt: TGTGCCAGCAGCCTAGCGGGGGGCTCTGTGGCCGGGGAGCTGTTTTTT; cdr3_aa: CASSLAGGSVAGELFF